This T cell receptor (beta chain) was profiled in a study of PD-1 blockade in classical Hodgkin lymphoma. Study-level findings and limits: Exclusion applied to patients who initiated nivolumab less than 1 year following ASCT. CD8+ TCR diversity did not rise significantly by C4D1, unlike CD4+. Complete responders matched newly diagnosed patients in baseline diversity. When set against healthy donors, newly diagnosed patients were reported to show lower baseline TCR diversity.

TCRdb's table, derived via immunoSEQ multiplex PCR, lists solely in-frame clones and lacks some. The sample includes around 96,000 clones, approximately 88% of them seen just once. As to this clone: Its cognate antigen is unknown.

All the patients suffered relapse after autologous stem cell transplantation, and brentuximab vedotin exposure differed. The CDR3 sequence is 13 residues long. Trimming took 0 bases from V and 4 from J, leaving 6 bases between them. CDR1 is MNHNY and CDR2 is SVGAGI in the germline V gene (reference sequence). The chain uses TRBV6-6 and TRBJ1-1; no clear D. The source was peripheral blood mononuclear cells (PBMCs), collected at baseline. The TCR was taken from a human donor with classical Hodgkin lymphoma. For the CDR3, the DNA is TGTGCCAGCAGTTACTCGTGGGGCACTGAAGCTTTCTTT. Its protein is CASSYSWGTEAFF.